The 30 T cell receptor beta chains below come from one sample, sequenced in a study of vaccination and CD4 T cells after COVID-19. The study sequenced cultured CD4+ T cell DNA using the Oncomine TCR Beta short-read assay. Via MiXCR, TCRdb re-called the PCR reads, giving one row per CDR3 protein. The sample lists approximately 14,000 distinct CDR3 sequences; approximately 30% were seen once. Documented treatment: roughly 10-day PBMC culture with coronavirus spike peptide pools or control peptides (ViraFEST assay). The antigens of these receptors remain unknown. Material: cultured CD4+ T cells from blood. The receptors stem from a human donor with COVID-19.

This chain connects TRBV19 to TRBJ1-1; possibly TRBD1 for D (5 bases). The length of the CDR3 is 16 residues. V lost 1 base and J 0 bases, leaving 12 bases between the germline ends. Germline CDR1 reads LNHDA; CDR2 reads SQIVND (reference sequence). CDR3 coding DNA: TGTGCCAGTAGTATAGCAGGCAGGGAGATGAACACTGAAGCTTTCTTT. Translation: CASSIAGREMNTEAFF.

This clonotype was detected once. The chain has TRBV7-2 and TRBJ2-1; no reliable D call. Looked up from germline, CDR1 is SGHTA and CDR2 is FQGNSA. Trimming pared 5 bases from V and 7 bases from J, leaving 6 bases between. The CDR3 contains 11 residues. CDR3 bases: TGTGCCAGCAGCCCCTGGAATGAGCAGTTCTTC. Its translation: CASSPWNEQFF.

By its share, this clonotype is medium-sized (0.01 to 0.1%). The chain recombines TRBV6-4 with TRBJ2-6, with D hard to call. Trimming stripped 2 bases from V and 0 bases from J, with 8 bases between. The germline CDR1 and CDR2 sequences are MRHNA and SNTAGT. The CDR3 has 16 amino acids. CDR3 amino acids: CASSDGHHSGANVLTF. CDR3 DNA sequence: TGTGCCAGCAGTGACGGGCATCACTCTGGGGCCAACGTCCTGACTTTC.

This clonotype is judged medium-sized. The rearrangement uses TRBV20-1 and TRBJ1-5; the match to TRBD1 covers 7 bases. Germline CDR1 is DFQATT and CDR2 is SNEGSKA (reference sequence). The ends lost 4 bases at V and 6 bases at J; junction bases unmatched: 6. This CDR3 contains 13 residues. The DNA of the CDR3 is TGCAGTGCTACACAGGGGAGCGGTCAGCCCCAGCATTTT. It codes for CSATQGSGQPQHF.

This clonotype was picked up a small number of times. The chain combines TRBV7-9 with TRBJ1-1; D unresolved. Trimming shortened V by 1 base and J by 5 bases, and 14 bases separated the two germline ends. Germline V lookup: CDR1 SEHNR, CDR2 FQNEAQ (reference sequence). The CDR3 loop spans 15 amino acids. Here the CDR3 reads CASSLVFGDGTEAFF. The CDR3 nucleotides are TGTGCCAGCAGCTTAGTCTTTGGTGATGGTACTGAAGCTTTCTTT.

The chain combines TRBV7-9 with TRBJ2-5; unclear D gene. V was trimmed by 3 bases and J by 5 bases, leaving 4 bases between them. This CDR3 contains 11 residues. Germline assignment: CDR1 SEHNR and CDR2 FQNEAQ (reference sequence). CDR3 sequence: CASSLTETQYF. As DNA, the CDR3 is TGTGCCAGCAGCTTGACGGAGACCCAGTACTTC.

The rearrangement links TRBV18 to TRBJ2-7, with 10 bases aligning to TRBD1. The ends lost 3 bases at V and 2 bases at J; junction bases unmatched: 7. The CDR3 consists of 16 residues. Germline V gene sequence: CDR1 KGHSH, CDR2 LQKENI. For the CDR3, the DNA is TGTGCCAGCTCACCCCAGCCCGGGACAGGGGCCTACGAGCAGTACTTC. It codes for CASSPQPGTGAYEQYF. The variable domain in full, with the rest retrieved from reference TRBV18 and TRBJ2-7, is NAGVMQNPRHLVRRRGQEARLRCSPMKGHSHVYWYRQLPEEGLKFMVYLQKENIIDESGMPKERFSAEFPKEGPSILRIQQVVRGDSAAYFCASSPQPGTGAYEQYFGPGTRLTVT.

This clonotype appeared a few times. V is TRBV19 and J is TRBJ1-5, with D uncertain. V lost 3 bases and J 7 bases, leaving 10 bases between the germline ends. Germline V gene sequence: CDR1 LNHDA, CDR2 SQIVND (reference sequence). The length of the CDR3 is 13 residues. CDR3 sequence (DNA): TGTGCCAGTAGTATGGGTCTTGGCCAGCCCCAGCATTTT. Protein: CASSMGLGQPQHF.

The rearrangement links TRBV19 to TRBJ1-2; 9 positions agree with TRBD1. J lost 7 bases, V lost 10 bases, and 10 bases had no gene match. The germline V gene encodes CDR1 LNHDA and CDR2 SQIVND (reference sequence). The CDR3 length is 13 residues. CDR3 nucleotide sequence: TGTGCCACCGTAGAGAGGGACAGGGCTGGCTACACCTTC. Its translation is CATVERDRAGYTF.

The chain couples TRBV19 to TRBJ1-1; D is uncertain. The CDR3 consists of 15 residues. Per the germline V gene, CDR1 is LNHDA and CDR2 is SQIVND (reference sequence). V lost 0 bases, J lost 0 bases, and 8 bases lay in between. The CDR3 DNA reads as TGTGCCAGTAGTATAGAAGCAACCTTGAACACTGAAGCTTTCTTT. Protein sequence: CASSIEATLNTEAFF.

The V call is TRBV7-2, the J call TRBJ2-1, with D unresolved. This CDR3 spans 15 amino acids. CDR1 is SGHTA, CDR2 FQGNSA, per germline. Trimming cost V 3 bases and J 6 bases, with 15 bases left between them. The CDR3 bases are TGTGCCAGCAGCTTTGGTGCTAGTAAACTCAATGAGCAGTTCTTC. It codes for CASSFGASKLNEQFF.

The V and J genes are TRBV2 and TRBJ1-4; 10 bases match TRBD1. Germline trimming cut 6 bases from V and 7 bases from J; bases unmatched to any gene: 5. The CDR3 contains 14 residues. The germline V gene encodes CDR1 SNHLY and CDR2 FYNNEI. The CDR3 protein is CASRLTGGPEKLFF. CDR3 nucleotide sequence: TGTGCCAGCAGGCTGACAGGGGGCCCTGAAAAACTGTTTTTT.

The chain recombines TRBV25-1 with TRBJ1-2; 7 bases fit TRBD1. J was trimmed by 4 bases and V by 3 bases; bases with no gene match: 5. Per germline, CDR1 MGHDK and CDR2 SYGVNS. The length of the CDR3 is 14 residues. The CDR3 coding sequence is TGTGCCAGCAGTGAGGCCGGGACAGCCTATGGCTACACCTTC. It encodes CASSEAGTAYGYTF.

This chain uses TRBV7-9 with TRBJ2-1; D not resolved. Germline V gene lookup returns CDR1 SEHNR and CDR2 FQNEAQ (reference sequence). The CDR3 spans 16 residues. The V and J ends lost 5 bases and 5 bases respectively, with 19 bases between them. In nucleotides, the CDR3 is TGTGCCAGCAGCGCTGATGCGGAATTTGGTAACAATGAGCAGTTCTTC. Translation gives CASSADAEFGNNEQFF.

In its sample, this clonotype was seen a few times. V usage is TRBV6-1 and J usage is TRBJ2-7, with D perhaps TRBD2 (5 bases). The germline V gene encodes CDR1 MNHNS and CDR2 SASEGT. The CDR3 runs 13 residues. V lost 5 bases to trimming and J lost 3 bases, with 11 bases between them. This CDR3 is CASSRTGSYEQYF. CDR3 nucleotide sequence: TGTGCCAGCAGTCGAACGGGGAGCTACGAGCAGTACTTC.

The chain is built from TRBV2 and TRBJ2-3; 8 bases map to TRBD2. CDR1 and CDR2 (germline): SNHLY, FYNNEI. With 1 base clipped from V and 4 bases from J, the junction kept 13 bases outside the gene matches. The CDR3 runs to 18 residues. The DNA for the CDR3 is TGTGCCAGCAGTGAAGTTCGGGGGGGACCCTCTGGGGCAGATACGCAGTATTTT. It codes for CASSEVRGGPSGADTQYF.

This clonotype was seen only a few times. This chain connects TRBV5-1 to TRBJ2-7; 12 nucleotides agree with TRBD2. V lost 4 bases and J lost 0; bases outside the gene matches: 8. This CDR3 spans 17 amino acids. Germline V CDR1 and CDR2: SGHRS, YFSETQ. Here the CDR3 DNA reads TGCGCCAGCAGCGTCGGGACTAGCGGGTCCCTCTCCTACGAGCAGTACTTC. This encodes CASSVGTSGSLSYEQYF.

This clonotype turned up a few times. The chain has TRBV19 and TRBJ2-5, with a possible D match to TRBD2 (5 bases). Deletions cut 4 bases from V and 4 bases from J, with 7 bases between. CDR3 length: 12 residues. CDR1 is LNHDA and CDR2 is SQIVND in the germline V gene (reference sequence). The CDR3 protein is CASSTGGETQYF. The CDR3 coding sequence is TGTGCCAGTAGTACCGGAGGAGAGACCCAGTACTTC.

This clonotype was counted between two and nine times. The gene calls are TRBV2 and TRBJ1-6; perhaps TRBD1 as D (5 bases). CDR3 length equals 14 residues. V was pared by 9 bases and J by 8 bases, with 17 bases between. Germline V lookup: CDR1 SNHLY, CDR2 FYNNEI. The CDR3 protein is CASKMGVAHSPLHF. The CDR3 DNA follows: TGTGCCAGTAAGATGGGGGTGGCGCATTCACCCCTCCACTTT.

The J gene is TRBJ1-1, the V gene TRBV12-3 or TRBV12-4; perhaps TRBD1 as D (5 bases). The CDR3 loop spans 13 amino acids. Trimming took off 6 bases at V and 1 base at J, with 9 bases between the two ends. CDR3 sequence (DNA): TGTGCCAGCAGCGTAGGACAGAACACTGAAGCTTTCTTT. Its protein is CASSVGQNTEAFF.

Of note for this clonotype: A junction end diverges from the germline sequence, so it may reflect a read error. In DNA, the CDR3 is TGTGCCAGCAGCCGTGACTACAATTCACCCCCCCACTTT. This gives the protein CASSRDYNSPPHF. The chain employs TRBV7-2 and TRBJ1-6; D unclear. Germline CDR1 is SGHTA and CDR2 is FQGNSA. The CDR3 length is 13 residues.

This clonotype has a handful of counts. This chain connects TRBV19 to TRBJ2-7; unclear D gene. This CDR3 contains 14 residues. CDR1 LNHDA and CDR2 SQIVND come from the germline V gene (reference sequence). V gave up 5 bases and J gave up 3 bases, with 14 bases separating them. The CDR3 DNA reads as TGTGCCAGTAGTTCAAGAAGATTTGGCTACGAGCAGTACTTC. Protein product: CASSSRRFGYEQYF.

This clonotype is classed as large (0.1 to 1%). The genes are TRBV10-3 and TRBJ1-5; weak D call: TRBD1 (6 bases). Germline lookup yields CDR1 ENHRY and CDR2 SYGVKD. V was trimmed by 6 bases and J by 2 bases, leaving 14 bases between them. The CDR3 has 15 amino acids. CDR3 loop: CAISQGMEGNQPQHF. The CDR3 DNA reads as TGTGCCATCAGCCAGGGGATGGAGGGCAATCAGCCCCAGCATTTT.

This clonotype was observed a few times. The rearrangement links TRBV6-1 to TRBJ1-1, with D possibly being TRBD1 (5 bases). This CDR3 has 11 amino acids. Germline V gene sequence: CDR1 MNHNS, CDR2 SASEGT. The V end lost 6 bases, the J end lost 11 bases, and 13 bases lay between the germline ends. The CDR3 sequence is CASSPSPGAFF. The CDR3 region has the DNA TGTGCCAGCAGCCCCAGCCCAGGGGCTTTCTTT.

This clonotype has a single count. Germline and junction disagree at one end, which may indicate a read error. This rearrangement joins TRBV5-1 to TRBJ2-7; possible D gene TRBD1, 6 bases. In germline, CDR1 is SGHRS, CDR2 YFSETQ. CDR3 length: 16 residues. CDR3 protein: CASSLDPPTGSDEQYF. In nucleotides, the CDR3 is TGCGCCAGCAGCTTGGACCCTCCGACAGGCTCCGACGAGCAGTACTTC.

This chain uses TRBV4-3 with TRBJ2-6; D not resolved. This CDR3 is built from 19 residues. The V end was cut by 0 bases, the J end by 0 bases, with 15 bases between. Per germline, CDR1 LGHNA and CDR2 YSLEER. The DNA for the CDR3 is TGCGCCAGCAGCCAAGAGGTTGAGGCCCTACGCTCTGGGGCCAACGTCCTGACTTTC. Translation: CASSQEVEALRSGANVLTF.

CDR3 amino acids: CASSLRRANYGYTF. CDR3 DNA sequence: TGTGCCAGCAGTTTAAGGCGAGCTAACTATGGCTACACCTTC. The chain links TRBV12-3 or TRBV12-4 to TRBJ1-2; D is unresolved. The germline V and J ends were trimmed by 2 bases and 0 bases, with 7 bases remaining between them. CDR3 size: 14 residues.

Comments on this clonotype: At one of its ends the junction is not consistent with the germline gene, which may arise from a read error. The chain carries TRBV24-1 and TRBJ2-5, with D perhaps matching TRBD1 or TRBD2 (5 bases each). The CDR3 length is 15 residues. The germline CDR1 and CDR2 sequences are KGHDR and SFDVKD. CDR3: CTTSDKPGRGETQYF. For the CDR3, the DNA is TGTACCACCAGTGATAAACCGGGACGCGGGGAGACCCAGTACTTC.

The genes are TRBV12-3 or TRBV12-4 and TRBJ1-2; TRBD1 is a possible D gene (5 bases). CDR3 length equals 13 residues. V was cut by 6 bases and J by 4 bases, with 12 bases left in between. DNA for the CDR3: TGTGCCAGCAGCTCTCTGGGACTCTATGGCTACACCTTC. Residues: CASSSLGLYGYTF.

V is TRBV14 and J is TRBJ2-3, with TRBD2 as a possible D gene (5 bases). Deletions cut 5 bases from V and 5 bases from J, with 17 bases between. In germline, CDR1 is SGHDN, CDR2 FVKESK. The CDR3 extends over 15 amino acids. Here the CDR3 DNA reads TGTGCCAGCAGCGAAGGACCCGGACTGGTAGATACGCAGTATTTT. As protein: CASSEGPGLVDTQYF.